One TCR beta chain is described in this entry. What it binds is not known. The data derive from a study of spatial heterogeneity in lung cancer. As for the study in general: TCR and UMI combinations that were unique each appeared, on average, more than ten times in raw reads.

The time point denotes: sample taken at primary tumor resection. Whole RNA obtained from tumor, nontumor lung or frozen PBMC underwent sequencing without sorting. The donors, 70 or so patients with untreated early-stage non-small cell lung cancer, provided the samples. Study results and limitations: Ubiquitous expanded tumor TCRs appeared in blood more at resection than follow-up.

V was clipped by 2 bases and J by 7 bases; unmatched bases: 5. The CDR3 is made up of 14 amino acids. Per the germline V gene, CDR1 is SGHDT and CDR2 is YYEEEE. TCRdb recomputed calls from the 5' RACE reads with MiXCR, one row per CDR3 protein. This table holds about 5,100 distinct CDR3 sequences, 20% to 30% found once. The rearrangement links TRBV5-6 to TRBJ1-1; TRBD1 agrees at 10 bases. This specimen consisted of PBMCs, obtained at surgery. The clonotype was recovered from a male donor with early-stage non-small cell lung cancer. In DNA, the CDR3 is TGTGCCAGCAGCTTAGTGACAGGGGGCAATGAAGCTTTCTTT. Its protein is CASSLVTGGNEAFF.